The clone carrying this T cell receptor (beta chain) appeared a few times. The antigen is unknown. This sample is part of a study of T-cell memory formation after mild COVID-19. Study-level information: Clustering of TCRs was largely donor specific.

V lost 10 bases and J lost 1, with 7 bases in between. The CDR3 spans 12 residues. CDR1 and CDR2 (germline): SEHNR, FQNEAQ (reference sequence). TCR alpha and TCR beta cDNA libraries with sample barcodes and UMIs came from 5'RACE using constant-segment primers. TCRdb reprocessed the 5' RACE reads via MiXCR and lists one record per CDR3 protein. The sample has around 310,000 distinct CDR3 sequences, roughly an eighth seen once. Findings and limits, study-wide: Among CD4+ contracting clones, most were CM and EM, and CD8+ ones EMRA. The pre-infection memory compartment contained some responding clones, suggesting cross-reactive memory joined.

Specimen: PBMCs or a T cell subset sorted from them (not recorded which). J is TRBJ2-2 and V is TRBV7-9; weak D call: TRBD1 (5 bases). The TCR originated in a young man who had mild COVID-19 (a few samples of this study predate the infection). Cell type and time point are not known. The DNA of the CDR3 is TGTGCCAACCAGGGGAACACCGGGGAGCTGTTTTTT. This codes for CANQGNTGELFF.